One and the same sample provided the 10 T cell receptor beta chains below, sequenced in a study of response to subunit inactivated influenza vaccine. TCRdb called the RT-PCR reads again in MiXCR, with one record for every CDR3 protein. The table lists 150,000 to 200,000 distinct CDR3 sequences, approximately 12% of them singletons. Another study also made use of these data, one on T cells expressing NK-cell markers. According to that study: Synthesis of TCR beta cDNA relied on 5'RACE template switching carrying UMIs.

The sequences come from CD8+ T cells sorted from PBMCs, collected roughly 13 days after vaccination. The receptor source for this set is a man between 45 and 60 years old who received an inactivated influenza vaccine.

This clonotype was counted between two and nine times. The gene calls are TRBV5-6 and TRBJ2-2; 9 nucleotides agree with TRBD2. Germline trimming cut 2 bases from V and 3 bases from J; bases unmatched to any gene: 5. CDR1 is SGHDT, CDR2 YYEEEE, per germline. The CDR3 has 16 residues. The CDR3 DNA sequence: TGTGCCAGCAGCTTAGGGGCTAGCGGGGACACCGGGGAGCTGTTTTTT. Translation gives CASSLGASGDTGELFF.

This clonotype came up a few times. V is TRBV12-3 or TRBV12-4 and J is TRBJ2-3; a possible D gene is TRBD2 (6 bases). V was shortened by 6 bases and J by 5 bases, with 18 bases between the two germline ends. The CDR3 totals 15 residues. CDR3 bases: TGTGCCAGCAGAGGGACTGGACACCGCGAAGATACGCAGTATTTT. It codes for CASRGTGHREDTQYF.

This clonotype was observed once. V usage is TRBV13 and J usage is TRBJ2-7; 8 bases are shared with TRBD2. The junction had 10 bases not matched to a gene; V was cut back by 5 bases and J by 4 bases. This CDR3 is built from 15 residues. Germline assignment: CDR1 PRHDT and CDR2 FYEKMQ (reference sequence). In DNA form, the CDR3 reads TGTGCCAGCAGCCCCCCCAGCGGGAGTAATTACGAGCAGTACTTC. It codes for CASSPPSGSNYEQYF.

The rearrangement joins TRBV27 to TRBJ2-5; weak D call: TRBD2 (6 bases). CDR1 MNHEY and CDR2 SMNVEV come from the germline V gene (reference sequence). This CDR3 spans 17 amino acids. Trimming removed 4 bases from V and 7 bases from J, with 25 bases in between. CDR3 amino acids: CASSYYQPGLLEGTQYF. The CDR3 DNA sequence: TGTGCCAGCAGTTATTACCAACCGGGACTTCTCGAGGGGACCCAGTACTTC.

The chain has TRBV4-3 and TRBJ2-1; 12 nucleotides line up with TRBD2. The CDR3 spans 15 residues. Germline lookup yields CDR1 LGHNA and CDR2 YSLEER. V shed 1 base, J shed 7 bases, and the junction held 2 bases outside the gene matches. The CDR3 region has the DNA TGCGCCAGCAGCCAAGTAGGGACTAGCGGGAATGAGCAGTTCTTC. Translated, it gives CASSQVGTSGNEQFF.

The chain is built from TRBV7-2 and TRBJ2-1; 13 bases are shared with TRBD2. CDR3 length: 17 amino acids. V lost 4 bases, J lost 3 bases, and 6 bases stayed unmatched. Per germline, CDR1 SGHTA and CDR2 FQGNSA. In DNA form, the CDR3 reads TGTGCCAGCAGCTACGGACTAGCGGGAGAGATCTACAATGAGCAGTTCTTC. It encodes CASSYGLAGEIYNEQFF.

This clonotype was recorded many times. The chain links TRBV5-1 to TRBJ2-5; D remains unclear. Germline V gives CDR1 SGHRS, CDR2 YFSETQ. CDR3 length: 13 amino acids. Between the trimmed V and J ends, which lost 2 bases and 5 bases, there was a span of 10 bases. This CDR3 reads CASSFTAPETQYF. As DNA, the CDR3 is TGCGCCAGCAGCTTCACAGCACCGGAGACCCAGTACTTC.

This clonotype was picked up a small number of times. This chain connects TRBV7-2 to TRBJ2-1, with a weak D call TRBD2 (6 bases). There are 16 residues in the CDR3. The germline gives CDR1 SGHTA, CDR2 FQGNSA. Trimming took 5 bases from V and 7 from J, leaving 21 bases between them. CDR3 region: CASSTSLSGTENEQFF. CDR3 DNA sequence: TGTGCCAGCAGCACTAGCTTGTCAGGGACGGAGAATGAGCAGTTCTTC.

This clonotype was counted many times. The chain is built from TRBV2 and TRBJ2-1; perhaps D is TRBD1 or TRBD2 (5 bases each). This CDR3 region has 13 residues. V was shortened by 6 bases and J by 4 bases, with 10 bases between the two germline ends. Germline V gene data show CDR1 as SNHLY and CDR2 as FYNNEI. Written as DNA, the CDR3 is TGTGCCAGCAGCCCGGGACCTTACAATGAGCAGTTCTTC. Its protein product is CASSPGPYNEQFF.

V gene TRBV7-8 combines with J gene TRBJ2-1; TRBD2 is a possible D gene (5 bases). CDR1 is SGHVS and CDR2 is FQNEAQ in the germline V gene. The CDR3 has 13 residues. Trimming pared 2 bases from V and 10 bases from J, leaving 12 bases between. In DNA, the CDR3 is TGTGCCAGCAGCTTAACCCTATTAGCGGAGCAGTTCTTC. This encodes CASSLTLLAEQFF.